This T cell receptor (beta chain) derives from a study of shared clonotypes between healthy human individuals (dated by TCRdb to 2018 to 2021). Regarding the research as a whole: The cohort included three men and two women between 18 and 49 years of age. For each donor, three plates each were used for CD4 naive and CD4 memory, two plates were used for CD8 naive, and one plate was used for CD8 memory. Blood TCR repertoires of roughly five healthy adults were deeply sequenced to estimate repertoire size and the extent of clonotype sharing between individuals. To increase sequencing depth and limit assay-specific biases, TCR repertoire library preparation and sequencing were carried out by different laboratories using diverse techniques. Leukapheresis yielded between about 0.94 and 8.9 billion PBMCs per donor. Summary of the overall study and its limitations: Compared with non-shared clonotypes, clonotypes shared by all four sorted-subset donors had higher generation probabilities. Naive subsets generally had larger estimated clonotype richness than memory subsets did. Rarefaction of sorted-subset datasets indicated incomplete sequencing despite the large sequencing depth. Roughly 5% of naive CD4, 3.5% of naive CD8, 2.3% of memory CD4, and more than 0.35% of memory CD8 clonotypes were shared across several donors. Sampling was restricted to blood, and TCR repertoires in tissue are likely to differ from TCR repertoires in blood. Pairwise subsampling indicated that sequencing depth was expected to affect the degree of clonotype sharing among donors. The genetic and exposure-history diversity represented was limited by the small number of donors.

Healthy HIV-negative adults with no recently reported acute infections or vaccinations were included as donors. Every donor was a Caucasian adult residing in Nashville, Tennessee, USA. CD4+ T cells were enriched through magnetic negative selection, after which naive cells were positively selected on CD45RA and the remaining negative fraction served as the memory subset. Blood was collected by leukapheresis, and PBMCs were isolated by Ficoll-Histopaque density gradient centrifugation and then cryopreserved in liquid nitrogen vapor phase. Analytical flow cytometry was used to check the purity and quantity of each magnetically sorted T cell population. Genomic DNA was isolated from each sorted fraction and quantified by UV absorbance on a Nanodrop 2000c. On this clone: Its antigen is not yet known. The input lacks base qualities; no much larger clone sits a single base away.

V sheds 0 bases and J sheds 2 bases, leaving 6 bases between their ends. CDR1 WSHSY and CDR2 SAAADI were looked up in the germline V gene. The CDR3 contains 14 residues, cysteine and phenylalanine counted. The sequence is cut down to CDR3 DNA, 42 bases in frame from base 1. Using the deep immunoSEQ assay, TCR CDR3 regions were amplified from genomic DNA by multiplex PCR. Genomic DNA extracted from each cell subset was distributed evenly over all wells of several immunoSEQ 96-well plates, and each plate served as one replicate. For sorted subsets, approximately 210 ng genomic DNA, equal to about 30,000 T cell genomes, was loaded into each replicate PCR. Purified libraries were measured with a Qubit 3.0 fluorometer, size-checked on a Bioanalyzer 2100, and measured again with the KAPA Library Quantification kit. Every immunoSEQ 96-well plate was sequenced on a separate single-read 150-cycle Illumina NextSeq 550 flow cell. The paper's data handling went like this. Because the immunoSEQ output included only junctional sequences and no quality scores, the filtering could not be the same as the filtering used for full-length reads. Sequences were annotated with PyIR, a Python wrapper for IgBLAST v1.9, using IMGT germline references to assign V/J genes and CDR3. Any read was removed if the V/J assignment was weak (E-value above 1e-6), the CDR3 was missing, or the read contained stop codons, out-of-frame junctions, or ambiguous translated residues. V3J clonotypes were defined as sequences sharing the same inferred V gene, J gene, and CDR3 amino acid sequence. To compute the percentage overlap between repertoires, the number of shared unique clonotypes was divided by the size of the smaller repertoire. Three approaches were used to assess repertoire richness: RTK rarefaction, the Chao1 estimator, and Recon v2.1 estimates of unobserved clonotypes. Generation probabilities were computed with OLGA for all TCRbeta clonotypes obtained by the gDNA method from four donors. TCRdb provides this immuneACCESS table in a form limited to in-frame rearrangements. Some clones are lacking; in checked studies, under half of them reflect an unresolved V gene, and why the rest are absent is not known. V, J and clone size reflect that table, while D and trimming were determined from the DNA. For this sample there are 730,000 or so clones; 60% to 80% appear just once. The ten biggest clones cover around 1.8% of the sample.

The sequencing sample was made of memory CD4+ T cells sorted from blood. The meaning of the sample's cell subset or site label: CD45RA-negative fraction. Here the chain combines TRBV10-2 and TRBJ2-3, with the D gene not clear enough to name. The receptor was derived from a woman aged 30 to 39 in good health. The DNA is TGCGCCAGCAGTGAGTCCGGCAACACAGATACGCAGTATTTT. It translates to CASSESGNTDTQYF.